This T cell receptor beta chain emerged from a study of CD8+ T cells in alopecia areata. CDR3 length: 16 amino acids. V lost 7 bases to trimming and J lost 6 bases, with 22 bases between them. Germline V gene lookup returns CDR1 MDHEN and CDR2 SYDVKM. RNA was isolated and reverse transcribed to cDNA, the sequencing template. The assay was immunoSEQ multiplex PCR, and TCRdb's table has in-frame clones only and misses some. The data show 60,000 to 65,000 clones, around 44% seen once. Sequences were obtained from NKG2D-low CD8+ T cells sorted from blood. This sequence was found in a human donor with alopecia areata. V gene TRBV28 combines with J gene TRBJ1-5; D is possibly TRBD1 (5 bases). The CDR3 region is CASKKGTVGGGQPQHF. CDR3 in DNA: TGTGCCAGCAAGAAAGGAACAGTGGGGGGGGGTCAGCCCCAGCATTTT.